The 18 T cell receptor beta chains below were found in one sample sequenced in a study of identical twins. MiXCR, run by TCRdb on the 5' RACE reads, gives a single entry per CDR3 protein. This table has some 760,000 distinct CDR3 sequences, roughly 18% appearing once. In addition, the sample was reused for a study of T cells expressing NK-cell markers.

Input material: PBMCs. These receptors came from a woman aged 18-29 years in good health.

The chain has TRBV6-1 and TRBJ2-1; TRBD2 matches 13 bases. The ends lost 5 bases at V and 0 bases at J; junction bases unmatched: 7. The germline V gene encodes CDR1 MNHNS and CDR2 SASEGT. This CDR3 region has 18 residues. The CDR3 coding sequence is TGTGCCAGCAGTCGGACTAGCGGGAGTTACGGCTCCTACAATGAGCAGTTCTTC. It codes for CASSRTSGSYGSYNEQFF.

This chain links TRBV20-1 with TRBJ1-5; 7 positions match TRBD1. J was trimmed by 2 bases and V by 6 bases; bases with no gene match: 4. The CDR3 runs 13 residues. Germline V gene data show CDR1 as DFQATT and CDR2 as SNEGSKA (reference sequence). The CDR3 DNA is TGCAGTGCGAATGACAGGGGCAATCAGCCCCAGCATTTT. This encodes CSANDRGNQPQHF.

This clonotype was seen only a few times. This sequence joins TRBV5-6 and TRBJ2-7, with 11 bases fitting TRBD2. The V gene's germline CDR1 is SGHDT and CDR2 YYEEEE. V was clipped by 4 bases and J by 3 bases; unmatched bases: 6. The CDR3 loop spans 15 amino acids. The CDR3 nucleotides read TGTGCCAGCAGCATAATAGGGACTAGCGGCTACGAGCAGTACTTC. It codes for CASSIIGTSGYEQYF.

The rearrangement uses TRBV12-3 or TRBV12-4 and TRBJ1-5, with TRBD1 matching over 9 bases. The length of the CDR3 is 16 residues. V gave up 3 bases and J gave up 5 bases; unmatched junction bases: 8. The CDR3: CASSLGQGAVYQPQHF. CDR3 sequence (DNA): TGTGCCAGCAGTTTGGGACAGGGTGCTGTTTATCAGCCCCAGCATTTT.

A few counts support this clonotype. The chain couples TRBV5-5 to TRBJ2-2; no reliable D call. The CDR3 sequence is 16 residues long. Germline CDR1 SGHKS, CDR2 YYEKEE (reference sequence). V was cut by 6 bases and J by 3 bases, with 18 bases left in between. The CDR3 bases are TGTGCCAGCAATCCCCGACACTTGGGCTACACCGGGGAGCTGTTTTTT. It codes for CASNPRHLGYTGELFF.

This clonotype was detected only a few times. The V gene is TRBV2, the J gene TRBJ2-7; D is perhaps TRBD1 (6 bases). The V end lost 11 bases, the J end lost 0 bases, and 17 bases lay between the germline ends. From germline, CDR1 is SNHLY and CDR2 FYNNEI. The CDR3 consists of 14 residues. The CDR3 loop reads CARSRQASSYEQYF. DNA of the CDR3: TGTGCCCGATCCAGACAGGCTAGCTCCTACGAGCAGTACTTC.

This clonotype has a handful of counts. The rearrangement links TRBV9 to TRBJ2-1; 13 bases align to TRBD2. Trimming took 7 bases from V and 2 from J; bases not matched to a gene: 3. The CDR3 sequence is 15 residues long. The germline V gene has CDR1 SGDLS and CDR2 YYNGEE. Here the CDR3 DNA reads TGTGCCAGCCAGGGGACTAGCGGGGCCTACAATGAGCAGTTCTTC. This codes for CASQGTSGAYNEQFF.

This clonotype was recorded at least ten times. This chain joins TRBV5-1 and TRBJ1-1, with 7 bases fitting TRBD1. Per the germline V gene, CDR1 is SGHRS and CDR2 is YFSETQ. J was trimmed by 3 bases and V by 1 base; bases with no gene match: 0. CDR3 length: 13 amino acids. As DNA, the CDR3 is TGCGCCAGCAGCTTGACAGGGGACACTGAAGCTTTCTTT. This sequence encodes CASSLTGDTEAFF.

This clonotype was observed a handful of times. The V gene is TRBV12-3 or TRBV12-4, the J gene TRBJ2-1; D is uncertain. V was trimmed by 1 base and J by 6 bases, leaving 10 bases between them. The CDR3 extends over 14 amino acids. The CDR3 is CASSLEVVFNEQFF. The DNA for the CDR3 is TGTGCCAGCAGTTTAGAGGTGGTTTTCAATGAGCAGTTCTTC.

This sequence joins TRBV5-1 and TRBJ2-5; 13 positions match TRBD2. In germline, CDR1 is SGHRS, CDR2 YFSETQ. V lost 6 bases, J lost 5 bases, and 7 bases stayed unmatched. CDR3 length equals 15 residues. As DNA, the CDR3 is TGCGCCAGCATCACGGGACTAGCGGGATCGGAGACCCAGTACTTC. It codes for CASITGLAGSETQYF.

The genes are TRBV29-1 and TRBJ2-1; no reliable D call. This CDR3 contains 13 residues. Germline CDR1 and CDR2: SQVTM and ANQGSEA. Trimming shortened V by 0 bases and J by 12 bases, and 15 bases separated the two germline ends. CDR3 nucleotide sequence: TGCAGCGTTGAAGAAGGACCGCGGCGCGGGCAGTTCTTC. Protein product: CSVEEGPRRGQFF.

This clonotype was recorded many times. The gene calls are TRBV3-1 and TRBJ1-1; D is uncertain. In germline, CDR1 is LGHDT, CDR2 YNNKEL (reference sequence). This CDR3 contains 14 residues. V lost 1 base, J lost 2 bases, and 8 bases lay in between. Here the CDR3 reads CASSQGLLNTEAFF. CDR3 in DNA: TGTGCCAGCAGCCAAGGCCTTCTAAACACTGAAGCTTTCTTT.

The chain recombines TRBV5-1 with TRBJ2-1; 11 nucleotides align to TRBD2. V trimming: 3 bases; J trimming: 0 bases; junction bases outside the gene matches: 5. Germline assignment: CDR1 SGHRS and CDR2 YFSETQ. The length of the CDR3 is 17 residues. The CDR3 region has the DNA TGCGCCAGCAGCTCTCTCGGGACTAGCGGCTCCTACAATGAGCAGTTCTTC. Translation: CASSSLGTSGSYNEQFF. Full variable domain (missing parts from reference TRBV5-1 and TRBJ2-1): KAGVTQTPRYLIKTRGQQVTLSCSPISGHRSVSWYQQTPGQGLQFLFEYFSETQRNKGNFPGRFSGRQFSNSRSEMNVSTLELGDSALYLCASSSLGTSGSYNEQFFGPGTRLTVL.

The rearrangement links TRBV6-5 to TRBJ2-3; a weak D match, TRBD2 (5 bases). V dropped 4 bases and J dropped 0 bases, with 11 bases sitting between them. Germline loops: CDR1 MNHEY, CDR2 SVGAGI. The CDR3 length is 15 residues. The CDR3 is CASSSPQRSTDTQYF. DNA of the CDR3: TGTGCCAGCAGTTCCCCCCAGCGGAGCACAGATACGCAGTATTTT.

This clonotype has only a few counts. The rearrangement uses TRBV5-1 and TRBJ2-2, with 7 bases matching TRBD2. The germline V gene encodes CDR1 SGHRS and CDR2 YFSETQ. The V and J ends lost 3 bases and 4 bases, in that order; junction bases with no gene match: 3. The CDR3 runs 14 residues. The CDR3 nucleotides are TGCGCCAGCAGCTCGCCGGGAGGCACCGGGGAGCTGTTTTTT. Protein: CASSSPGGTGELFF.

CDR3 in amino acids: CASSLFIPAGRLSYEQYF. As DNA, the CDR3 is TGTGCCAGCAGCTTATTTATCCCAGCGGGGCGGCTATCCTACGAGCAGTACTTC. The chain uses TRBV11-2 and TRBJ2-7; 7 bases match TRBD2. CDR1 and CDR2 from the germline V gene are SGHAT and FQNNGV. V lost 2 bases to trimming and J lost 1 base; unmatched junction nucleotides: 14. CDR3 length: 18 amino acids. Using reference TRBV11-2 and TRBJ2-7 for the parts outside the CDR3, the full variable domain is EAGVAQSPRYKIIEKRQSVAFWCNPISGHATLYWYQQILGQGPKLLIQFQNNGVVDDSQLPKDRFSAERLKGVDSTLKIQPAKLEDSAVYLCASSLFIPAGRLSYEQYFGPGTRLTVT.

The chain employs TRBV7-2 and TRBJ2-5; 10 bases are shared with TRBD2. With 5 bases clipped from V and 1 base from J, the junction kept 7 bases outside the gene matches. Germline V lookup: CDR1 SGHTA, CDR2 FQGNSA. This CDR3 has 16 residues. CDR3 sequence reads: CASSHLSSGSQETQYF. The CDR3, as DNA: TGTGCCAGCAGCCACCTGTCTAGCGGGAGCCAAGAGACCCAGTACTTC. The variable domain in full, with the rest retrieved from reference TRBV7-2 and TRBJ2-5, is GAGVSQSPSNKVTEKGKDVELRCDPISGHTALYWYRQSLGQGLEFLIYFQGNSAPDKSGLPSDRFSAERTGGSVSTLTIQRTQQEDSAVYLCASSHLSSGSQETQYFGPGTRLLVL.

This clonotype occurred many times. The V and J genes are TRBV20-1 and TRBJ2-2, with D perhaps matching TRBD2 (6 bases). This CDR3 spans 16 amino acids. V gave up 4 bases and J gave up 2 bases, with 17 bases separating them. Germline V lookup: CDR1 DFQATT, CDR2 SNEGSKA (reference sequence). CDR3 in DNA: TGCAGTGCTATTCCCTCTTGGGGGACTAACACCGGGGAGCTGTTTTTT. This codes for CSAIPSWGTNTGELFF.